The 23 T cell receptor beta chains given below trace back to one sample, sequenced in a study of T-cell reconstitution after alpha-beta-depleted transplantation in children. Unique molecular identifiers were built into the TCRbeta library. MiXCR was run by TCRdb on the PCR reads, yielding one entry per CDR3 protein. Of 200,000 to 300,000 distinct CDR3 sequences in the sample, 6.5% to 9% are singletons; the top ten hold about 6.4%. The material sequenced was PBMCs, mostly from graft donor cells, taken 180 days after TCRalphabeta/CD19-depleted stem cell transplant. These receptors were obtained from a male patient between 10 and 17 years old who had a stem cell transplant for acute lymphoblastic leukemia, so the T cells may come from the graft donor.

In this sample, this clonotype turned up many times. A junction end diverges from the germline sequence, so it may reflect a read error. The genes are TRBV7-7 and TRBJ2-7, with D maybe TRBD1 (6 bases). CDR1 and CDR2 from the germline V gene are SSHAT and FNYEAQ (reference sequence). The CDR3 has 14 amino acids. CDR3 in amino acids: CASSLGRGDHEQYF. The CDR3 bases are TGTGCTAGCAGCTTAGGCAGGGGTGACCACGAGCAGTACTTC.

In its sample, this clonotype was seen many times. The chain couples TRBV27 to TRBJ2-5; the match to TRBD1 covers 7 bases. Germline-derived CDR1 and CDR2 are MNHEY and SMNVEV (reference sequence). There are 13 residues in the CDR3. V was clipped by 7 bases and J by 0 bases; unmatched bases: 2. The CDR3 spells CASNTGDQETQYF. CDR3 bases: TGTGCCAGCAACACAGGGGACCAAGAGACCCAGTACTTC.

This clonotype was recorded at least ten times. The CDR3 nucleotides read TGTGCCAGCAGTTACTTAAACCGGGTCAATCAGCCCCAGCATTTT. It specifies CASSYLNRVNQPQHF. This chain joins TRBV6-5 and TRBJ1-5; D gene unclear. Germline loops: CDR1 MNHEY, CDR2 SVGAGI. Trimming left V 1 base short and J 3 bases short, with 10 bases between. The CDR3 has 15 residues.

This clonotype was detected many times. This chain connects TRBV12-3 or TRBV12-4 to TRBJ1-1; TRBD1 matches 7 bases. After removal of 3 bases from V and 6 bases from J, the junction contained 4 bases not matched to a gene. The CDR3 runs 13 residues. The CDR3 here is CASSLTGPAEAFF. CDR3 in DNA: TGTGCCAGCAGTTTGACAGGGCCCGCTGAAGCTTTCTTT.

Turning to this clonotype: A much larger clone lies a single base off, so this may be a read error. The genes are TRBV7-9 and TRBJ2-1; TRBD1 matches 7 bases. The CDR3 is made up of 15 amino acids. Germline V gene sequence: CDR1 SEHNR, CDR2 FQNEAQ (reference sequence). The V and J ends lost 5 bases and 7 bases, in that order; junction bases with no gene match: 11. This chain's CDR3 is CASSRGTAAGNEQFF. The CDR3 bases are TGTGCCAGCAGCCGTGGGACAGCGGCAGGGAATGAGCAGTTCTTC.

A word on this clonotype: A much larger clone differs by one base, so this may be a read error. The chain has TRBV29-1 and TRBJ1-4; D is undetermined. Germline CDR1 and CDR2: SQVTM and ANQGSEA. The CDR3 runs to 12 residues. Deletions cut 1 base from V and 4 bases from J, with 4 bases between. The chain's CDR3 is CSVEGVNEKLFF. The DNA of the CDR3 is TGCAGCGTTGAAGGTGTTAATGAAAAACTGTTTTTT.

This clonotype was picked up many times. This sequence joins TRBV9 and TRBJ2-7; D is unresolved. The CDR3 extends over 15 amino acids. Germline V gene sequence: CDR1 SGDLS, CDR2 YYNGEE. Trimming shortened V by 0 bases and J by 5 bases, and 15 bases separated the two germline ends. The CDR3 nucleotides read TGTGCCAGCAGCGTAGAAGATTTTACTTACCACGAGCAGTACTTC. This encodes CASSVEDFTYHEQYF.

There are many counts of this clonotype. The rearrangement joins TRBV24-1 to TRBJ2-2; 14 positions agree with TRBD2. Germline lookup yields CDR1 KGHDR and CDR2 SFDVKD. Trimming at V came to 11 bases and at J to 3 bases, leaving 13 bases not matched to a gene. The CDR3 covers 18 residues. CDR3 in amino acids: CARGTSGGKTPDTGELFF. The CDR3 DNA reads as TGTGCCAGAGGGACTAGCGGGGGCAAGACCCCCGACACCGGGGAGCTGTTTTTT.

On this clonotype: With a much larger clone just one base away, this may be a read error. The chain is built from TRBV7-2 and TRBJ1-2; weak D call: TRBD1 (5 bases). Trimming left V 5 bases short and J 1 base short, with 8 bases between. There are 13 residues in the CDR3. The germline V gene encodes CDR1 SGHTA and CDR2 FQGNSA. In DNA, the CDR3 is TGTGCCAGCAGCCAGGGTTTTAACTATGGCTACACCTTC. This gives the protein CASSQGFNYGYTF. The full variable domain, rest sourced from reference TRBV7-2 and TRBJ1-2, is GAGVSQSPSNKVTEKGKDVELRCDPISGHTALYWYRQSLGQGLEFLIYFQGNSAPDKSGLPSDRFSAERTGGSVSTLTIQRTQQEDSAVYLCASSQGFNYGYTFGSGTRLTVV.

This clonotype was recorded at least ten times. The chain joins TRBV5-1 to TRBJ2-2, with D unclear. V was trimmed by 0 bases and J by 5 bases, leaving 8 bases between them. Germline values: CDR1 SGHRS, CDR2 YFSETQ. CDR3 size: 14 residues. In DNA, the CDR3 is TGCGCCAGCAGCTTGGTATTAGGGACCGGGGAGCTGTTTTTT. As protein: CASSLVLGTGELFF.

This clonotype has a count of ten or more. This chain joins TRBV28 and TRBJ1-3; D is uncertain. V dropped 2 bases and J dropped 2 bases, with 16 bases sitting between them. This CDR3 has 17 residues. CDR1 is MDHEN, CDR2 SYDVKM, per germline. For the CDR3, the DNA is TGTGCCAGCAGTTTACAGCCGAAAAAGGGAACTGGAAACACCATATATTTT. This gives the protein CASSLQPKKGTGNTIYF.

This clonotype was counted ten times or more. The chain uses TRBV7-9 and TRBJ1-6, with 7 bases lining up with TRBD1. Germline V lookup: CDR1 SEHNR, CDR2 FQNEAQ (reference sequence). V gave up 1 base and J gave up 6 bases; unmatched junction bases: 21. This CDR3 contains 21 residues. CDR3 sequence (DNA): TGTGCCAGCAGCTTAGACGCCCTGGACAGGAGGACGTCGCCATCTAATTCACCCCTCCACTTT. This encodes CASSLDALDRRTSPSNSPLHF.

This clonotype was counted many times. The chain uses TRBV10-3 and TRBJ2-7; 7 bases are a match to TRBD1. CDR3 length equals 12 residues. Germline V CDR1 and CDR2: ENHRY, SYGVKD. Trimming took 10 bases from V and 2 from J; bases not matched to a gene: 5. CDR3 protein: CATGDRPYEQYF. Here the CDR3 DNA reads TGTGCCACCGGGGACAGACCCTACGAGCAGTACTTC.

This clonotype was detected many times. The genes are TRBV20-1 and TRBJ1-2, with a possible D match to TRBD1 (5 bases). Looked up from germline, CDR1 is DFQATT and CDR2 is SNEGSKA (reference sequence). The CDR3 totals 12 residues. V was cut by 3 bases and J by 4 bases, with 9 bases left in between. The CDR3 spells CSARGGGYGYTF. Here the CDR3 DNA reads TGCAGTGCTAGGGGGGGAGGCTATGGCTACACCTTC.

This clonotype was counted at least ten times. The V and J genes are TRBV24-1 and TRBJ2-2; possibly TRBD2 for D (5 bases). Germline V lookup: CDR1 KGHDR, CDR2 SFDVKD. The CDR3 extends over 14 amino acids. V shed 7 bases and J shed 1 base, with 9 bases lying between them. DNA of the CDR3: TGTGCCACCAGGGACTGGGGGAACACCGGGGAGCTGTTTTTT. This encodes CATRDWGNTGELFF.

Remarks on this clonotype: A read error may explain this, as a much larger clone is one base away. The genes are TRBV28 and TRBJ1-2, with D possibly TRBD1 on 5 matching bases. The V and J ends lost 7 bases and 8 bases respectively, with 20 bases between them. Germline CDR1 and CDR2: MDHEN and SYDVKM. There are 14 residues in the CDR3. CDR3 in DNA: TGTGCCAGCATCTATCCCGGGACGGAGGGCGGCTACACCTTC. It specifies CASIYPGTEGGYTF.

This clonotype was detected only a few times. This rearrangement joins TRBV20-1 to TRBJ1-2, with 8 bases identical to TRBD1. This CDR3 comprises 15 residues. Germline V lookup: CDR1 DFQATT, CDR2 SNEGSKA (reference sequence). CDR3: CRGRGGTGENYGYTF. The CDR3 DNA follows: TGCAGGGGTAGAGGCGGGACAGGAGAAAACTATGGCTACACCTTC.

In this sample, this clonotype turned up many times. CDR3 protein: CASSLEHPGGYGYTF. In DNA form, the CDR3 reads TGTGCCAGCAGCTTAGAACATCCAGGCGGCTATGGCTACACCTTC. The genes are TRBV7-9 and TRBJ1-2, with D hard to call. Trimming stripped 1 base from V and 4 bases from J, with 13 bases between. This CDR3 is 15 amino acids long. Germline V gene data show CDR1 as SEHNR and CDR2 as FQNEAQ (reference sequence).

This clonotype was recorded a few times. The gene calls are TRBV18 and TRBJ2-3; D gene unclear. Looked up from germline, CDR1 is KGHSH and CDR2 is LQKENI. The CDR3 sequence is 11 residues long. The V end lost 2 bases, the J end lost 5 bases, and 2 bases lay between the germline ends. Here the CDR3 reads CASSPKDTQYF. The CDR3 DNA is TGTGCCAGCTCACCAAAAGATACGCAGTATTTT.

This clonotype was observed at least ten times. The chain joins TRBV11-2 to TRBJ1-1, with D perhaps TRBD1 (6 bases). Germline V lookup: CDR1 SGHAT, CDR2 FQNNGV. The CDR3 extends over 14 amino acids. Trimming pared 1 base from V and 8 bases from J, leaving 14 bases between. The CDR3 nucleotides read TGTGCCAGCAGCTTAGCTTCTGGGAGGGGGGAAGCTTTCTTT. Translated: CASSLASGRGEAFF.

In its sample, this clonotype was seen many times. The CDR3 is CSAPVTSGAYEQYF. In DNA form, the CDR3 reads TGCAGTGCTCCAGTCACTAGCGGTGCCTACGAGCAGTACTTC. The rearrangement uses TRBV20-1 and TRBJ2-7; 8 nucleotides align to TRBD2. Looked up from germline, CDR1 is DFQATT and CDR2 is SNEGSKA (reference sequence). The CDR3 consists of 14 residues. Germline trimming cut 5 bases from V and 2 bases from J; bases unmatched to any gene: 8.

The sample holds many counts of this clonotype. The chain employs TRBV24-1 and TRBJ2-1; D gene unclear. This CDR3 region has 13 residues. V gave up 3 bases and J gave up 7 bases, with 9 bases separating them. CDR1 and CDR2 (germline): KGHDR, SFDVKD. Here the CDR3 reads CATSDPVWNEQFF. The CDR3 DNA reads TGTGCCACCAGTGATCCAGTTTGGAATGAGCAGTTCTTC.

This clonotype was counted at least ten times. V gene TRBV3-1 combines with J gene TRBJ2-1; D might be TRBD2 (5 bases). V was trimmed by 0 bases and J by 3 bases, leaving 9 bases between them. CDR1 is LGHDT, CDR2 YNNKEL, per germline (reference sequence). CDR3 length: 15 amino acids. The CDR3 DNA reads as TGTGCCAGCAGCCAAGATGGACGGGACTACAATGAGCAGTTCTTC. This sequence encodes CASSQDGRDYNEQFF.